The clone carrying this TCR beta chain was seen a handful of times. Antigen unknown. Prior to sequencing, the ViraFEST assay stimulated PBMC with viral peptide pools, which expanded the antigen-specific CD4+ T cells. Subsequent to a culture period of more than 8 days, CD4+ T cells were isolated. Having tested negative for nucleocapsid antibodies, the vaccine recipients showed no prior SARS-CoV-2 infection. Each well held around 2 million PBMC cultured with around 9.7 ug/ml peptides and 10 IU/ml IL-2. Days 3 and 7 were when half the medium was replaced with IL-2 medium. This sample is part of a study of vaccination effects on CD4 cells after COVID-19. Background on the study: The vaccine given was either BNT162b2 or mRNA-1273, in two doses. Study findings and constraints: Infection-derived and vaccine-derived clones contracted markedly late after vaccination.

The CDR3 has 13 residues. CDR1 SGHRS and CDR2 YFSETQ come from the germline V gene. The V gene lost 5 bases and the J gene lost 4 bases, with 10 bases spanning the gap. This table comes from immunoSEQ multiplex PCR, and its TCRdb copy is limited to in-frame clones, with some not included. The table shows about 24,000 clones, with over 70% occurring only once. The source is a human donor who received a COVID-19 vaccine. Source: CD4+ T cells from PBMCs cultured with HCoV-NL63 spike peptides, taken before COVID-19 vaccination. The rearrangement links TRBV5-1 to TRBJ2-1; no clear D gene. The CDR3 DNA is TGCGCCAGCAGTATTGGCGGATACAATGAGCAGTTCTTC. Its protein product is CASSIGGYNEQFF.